The source of this T cell receptor (beta chain) is a study of T cells in Graves' hyperthyroidism and ophthalmopathy. This CDR3 is built from 14 residues. V was clipped by 5 bases and J by 4 bases, with 12 bases between them. This clonotype has only a few counts. RNA transcripts served as the template for amplifying TCR beta CDR3 regions. An initial round of RT-PCR targeting the TCR CDR3 relied on the HTBI primer set. TCRdb independently ran MiXCR on the multiplex PCR reads; one entry per CDR3 protein. The sample records 350,000 or so distinct CDR3 sequences, around a sixth being singletons. The receptor comes from a woman aged 50 to 60 with Graves' hyperthyroidism. The V gene is TRBV12-3 or TRBV12-4, the J gene TRBJ1-3; maybe TRBD1 (5 bases). Material for sequencing was blood. The CDR3 protein is CASSHSGTGNTIYF. The CDR3 region has the DNA TGTGCCAGCAGTCACTCTGGGACCGGAAACACCATATATTTT.